The rows below give T cell receptor beta chains drawn from one sample of a study of a mutant IDH1 vaccine in newly diagnosed glioma. Libraries were prepared by immunoSEQ multiplex PCR; TCRdb keeps only in-frame clonotypes and omits some of them. The sample lists tens of thousands of clones; around 82% were seen once. The starting material was PBMCs, obtained from a glioma patient treated with radiotherapy, temozolomide or both. These receptors came from a woman aged 45-60 years with glioma. Both conserved end residues are part of each CDR3. The order of the fields is D gene, clone size, V gene, J gene, CDR3 DNA, CDR3 protein. A D gene is named only where the DNA matches it firmly. Only part of the rows carry a size: once, few, many, or a class if the clone is expanded.

-,-,TRBV25-1,TRBJ2-7,TGTGCCAGCAGTCGCAGGGGCTACGAGCAGTACTTC,CASSRRGYEQYF
-,-,TRBV14,TRBJ1-1,TGTGCCAGCAGCCAAGGGGGACCTGAAGCTTTCTTT,CASSQGGPEAFF
-,-,TRBV30,TRBJ1-5,TGTGCCTGGGATAGGGGAGAACAGCCCCAGCATTTT,CAWDRGEQPQHF
-,-,TRBV28,TRBJ1-2,TGTGCCAGCAGCCCATCCGGGCCAACGATGGGCTACACCTTC,CASSPSGPTMGYTF
-,-,TRBV19,TRBJ1-5,TGTGCCAGTAGTATTGAACAGGCACAGCCCCAGCATTTT,CASSIEQAQPQHF
TRBD1,-,TRBV19,TRBJ2-5,TGTGCCAGTAGTCCAAACGGACAGGGTGTTAGGGAGACCCAGTACTTC,CASSPNGQGVRETQYF
TRBD1,-,TRBV19,TRBJ2-1,TGTGCCAGTAGTCCCCGAGACAGGGGATATGAGCAGTTCTTC,CASSPRDRGYEQFF
TRBD1,-,TRBV2,TRBJ1-2,TGTGCCAGCAGTGGGACGGAGACAGGGTTCTATGGCTACACCTTC,CASSGTETGFYGYTF
-,-,TRBV4-1,TRBJ1-3,TGCGCCAGCAGCCAAGATACAGGGAGAAGGTCTGGAAACACCATATATTTT,CASSQDTGRRSGNTIYF
-,-,TRBV2,TRBJ2-7,TGTGCCAGCAGTGGATCTTCAGGGGCTGAGTACTTC,CASSGSSGAEYF
-,-,TRBV9,TRBJ2-7,TGTGCCAGCAGCGTCTCCGGGGGCTCCTACGAGCAGTACTTC,CASSVSGGSYEQYF
TRBD1,-,TRBV2,TRBJ1-2,TGTGCCAGCAACCTGGACAGGGCGGGCTATGGCTACACCTTC,CASNLDRAGYGYTF
-,-,TRBV18,TRBJ1-2,TGTGCCAGCCGCGCGGGGGGGCCAGGAATGGGCTACACCTTC,CASRAGGPGMGYTF
TRBD1,-,TRBV10-3,TRBJ1-4,TGTGCCATCAGTGAGGATGGGACAGTAAATGAAAAACTGTTTTTT,CAISEDGTVNEKLFF
-,-,TRBV11-2,TRBJ2-2,TGTGCCAGCACCCGGGGGAGGAACACCGGGGAGCTGTTTTTT,CASTRGRNTGELFF
-,-,TRBV9,TRBJ1-2,TGTGCCAGCAGCGTAGGAGGGGTTGGAACTTACTATGGCTACACCTTC,CASSVGGVGTYYGYTF
-,few,TRBV19,TRBJ1-5,TGTGCCAGTCACGAAACAGGGTTCAATCAGCCCCAGCATTTT,CASHETGFNQPQHF
-,-,TRBV25-1,TRBJ1-5,TGTGCCAGCAGTGAGGAGGGCGCGGGTAATCAGCCCCAGCATTTT,CASSEEGAGNQPQHF
-,-,TRBV10-3,TRBJ2-3,TGTGCCATCATGGCAGGGGGGACAGATACGCAGTATTTT,CAIMAGGTDTQYF
TRBD2,-,TRBV29-1,TRBJ2-1,TGCAGCGTTGAAGAATCCGCTAGCGGGGTCGATGAGCAGTTCTTC,CSVEESASGVDEQFF
TRBD1,once,TRBV9,TRBJ1-6,TGTGCCAGCAGCTCCCAGGGGGCCCCCTCCTATAATTCACCCCTCCACTTT,CASSSQGAPSYNSPLHF
TRBD1,-,TRBV4-1,TRBJ1-5,TGCGCCAGCAGCCACCAAGGACAGGGAGGCAATCAGCCCCAGCATTTT,CASSHQGQGGNQPQHF
-,-,TRBV5-1,TRBJ2-3,TGCGCCAGCAGGGAGGGATCTAGCACAGATACGCAGTATTTT,CASREGSSTDTQYF
-,-,TRBV7-6,TRBJ2-1,TGTGCCAGCAGCTTAGTTAGCAATGAGCAGTTCTTC,CASSLVSNEQFF
TRBD1,-,TRBV5-1,TRBJ2-7,TGCGCCAGCAGCTTGGGCCGTGGGGAGGGACAGGGTGCAGAGGAGCAGTACTTC,CASSLGRGEGQGAEEQYF
-,-,TRBV5-1,TRBJ2-7,TGCGCCAGCAGCTTGGCGGTCGAGGGAGGCGAGCAGTACTTC,CASSLAVEGGEQYF
-,-,TRBV19,TRBJ1-1,TGTGCCAGTAGCCTTGCTACAGCGATGAACACTGAAGCTTTCTTT,CASSLATAMNTEAFF
-,-,TRBV5-8,TRBJ1-2,TGTGCCAGCAGCTCGGGTAGGGGCCCTGGCTACACCTTC,CASSSGRGPGYTF
-,once,TRBV5-5,TRBJ1-2,TGTGCCAGCAGCTTGGGTGGACAACCTACCGACTATGGCTACACCTTC,CASSLGGQPTDYGYTF
-,-,TRBV2,TRBJ1-5,TGTGCCAGCATCCCTTATCGTGTTAGCAATCAGCCCCAGCATTTT,CASIPYRVSNQPQHF
TRBD1,-,TRBV19,TRBJ1-2,TGTGCCAGTAGCCCGACAGGGGCTGGGTCGGGCTACACCTTC,CASSPTGAGSGYTF
-,-,TRBV27,TRBJ1-2,TGTGCCAGCAGTTTATCGGCCACAGCTCGCTATGGCTACACCTTC,CASSLSATARYGYTF
-,-,TRBV11-1,TRBJ2-6,TGTGCCAGCAGCAAGCGGACAAACCCCTCTGGGGCCAACGTCCTGACTTTC,CASSKRTNPSGANVLTF
-,-,TRBV7-2,TRBJ2-1,TGTGCCAGCACCGAAGGGGGGTTTGGATACAATGAGCAGTTCTTC,CASTEGGFGYNEQFF
-,once,TRBV28,TRBJ1-4,TGTGCCAGCAGTTTAGACGAAAAACTGTTTTTT,CASSLDEKLFF
TRBD1,-,TRBV6-1,TRBJ2-1,TGTGCCAGCAGTGCTGGGACAGGGAACCGATTATACAATGAGCAGTTCTTC,CASSAGTGNRLYNEQFF
-,-,TRBV9,TRBJ2-7,TGTGCCAGCAGCGTAGCGGCGGGGGCTTACGAGCAGTACTTC,CASSVAAGAYEQYF
-,-,TRBV5-6,TRBJ2-7,TGTGCCAGCAGCTACAGGAGCTCCTACGAGCAGTACTTC,CASSYRSSYEQYF
-,-,TRBV10-2,TRBJ2-7,TGCGCCAGCAGTGAGGACCTAGGGGGCTACGAGCAGTACTTC,CASSEDLGGYEQYF
TRBD1,-,TRBV5-6,TRBJ1-1,TGTGCCAGCAGCAGTGGACAGGGGGCGCGGTACACTGAAGCTTTCTTT,CASSSGQGARYTEAFF
TRBD1,-,TRBV4-2,TRBJ1-2,TGTGCCAGCAGCCAAAACCTTGGGCAGGGGGCCCTTGGCTACACCTTC,CASSQNLGQGALGYTF
-,-,TRBV7-6,TRBJ2-7,TGTGCCAGCAGCTTAGGTTCAGGGCTGTACGAGCAGTACTTC,CASSLGSGLYEQYF
TRBD1,-,TRBV5-4,TRBJ2-5,TGTGCCAGCAGCGATCGACAGGGGGCTGAGACCCAGTACTTC,CASSDRQGAETQYF
TRBD2,-,TRBV2,TRBJ2-7,TGTGCCAGCAGTGCCCGGTCTAGCGGGGCCTACGAGCAGTACTTC,CASSARSSGAYEQYF
-,once,TRBV28,TRBJ2-7,TGTGCCAGCAGGTACGGCTCCTACGAGCAGTACTTC,CASRYGSYEQYF
TRBD1,-,TRBV5-4,TRBJ1-2,TGTGCCAGCAGCTCCCGGGACAGGGAATCCTATGGCTACACCTTC,CASSSRDRESYGYTF
-,-,TRBV27,TRBJ1-6,TGTGCCAGCAGTTCCCAAGACAGCCCAAGTTCACCCCTCCACTTT,CASSSQDSPSSPLHF
-,-,TRBV27,TRBJ1-2,TGTGCCATTGGGGACGGCCTCAACTATGGCTACACCTTC,CAIGDGLNYGYTF
TRBD1,-,TRBV2,TRBJ1-5,TGTGCCAGCAGGACTACAGGGGGCAGTCAGCCCCAGCATTTT,CASRTTGGSQPQHF
TRBD1,-,TRBV5-1,TRBJ2-7,TGCGCCAGCAGCCCGGGACAGGGGGGCGACGAGCAGTACTTC,CASSPGQGGDEQYF
TRBD1,-,TRBV7-2,TRBJ2-2,TGTGCCAGCAGCTCCACCCAGGGGGTAGGGGAGCTGTTTTTT,CASSSTQGVGELFF
-,-,TRBV5-1,TRBJ2-3,TGCGCCAGCAGCCGGACTGCTAGCACAGATACGCAGTATTTT,CASSRTASTDTQYF
-,once,TRBV10-2,TRBJ1-5,TGCGCCAGCAGTGGTGGGGTTAGCAATCAGCCCCAGCATTTT,CASSGGVSNQPQHF
-,few,TRBV28,TRBJ1-6,TGTGCCAGCCGCCTCGGCAGTCTTTATTCACCCCTCCACTTT,CASRLGSLYSPLHF
-,-,TRBV9,TRBJ2-1,TGTGCCAGCAGCGTAGTACCCTCACTCAGGGATGAGCAGTTCTTC,CASSVVPSLRDEQFF